The rows below give T cell receptor beta chains drawn from one sample of a study of blood T cells in healthy people across ages. TCRdb used MiXCR to reprocess the 5' RACE reads, holding one entry per CDR3 protein. The sample shows some 1 million distinct CDR3 sequences, more than 40% of them seen only once. The sample consisted of blood. The origin of the receptors is a woman aged 60-70 years in good health. Both conserved end residues are part of each CDR3. The D gene is left open where the match is weak. For some rows the clone size is stated as once, few or many, or as a class when expanded; others skip it.

cdr3_aa	cdr3_nt	clone_size	v_call	d_call	j_call
CASSESGVHEQFF	TGCGCCAGCAGTGAGTCTGGGGTCCATGAGCAGTTCTTC	few	TRBV10-1	NA	TRBJ2-1
CASSIPGTPSYEQYF	TGTGCCAGCAGCATCCCCGGGACGCCTTCCTACGAGCAGTACTTC	NA	TRBV11-2	NA	TRBJ2-7
CASSPVRTGRDEKLFF	TGTGCCAGCAGTCCGGTACGGACAGGACGAGATGAAAAACTGTTTTTT	few	TRBV27	TRBD1	TRBJ1-4
CASRRPGLKETQYF	TGTGCCAGCAGGAGACCGGGACTCAAAGAGACCCAGTACTTC	NA	TRBV6-2/TRBV6-3	NA	TRBJ2-5
CSASPTVGFSNYGYTF	TGCAGTGCTAGTCCTACAGTGGGCTTTTCCAACTATGGCTACACCTTC	many	TRBV20-1	NA	TRBJ1-2
CSETSGGEQFF	TGCAGCGAGACTAGCGGGGGTGAGCAGTTCTTC	few	TRBV29-1	TRBD2	TRBJ2-1
CASSYMGSILGEQFF	TGTGCCAGCAGTTACATGGGGTCCATACTCGGTGAGCAGTTCTTC	NA	TRBV6-5	NA	TRBJ2-1
CSVSGLAGGPIYEQYF	TGCAGCGTTTCCGGACTAGCGGGAGGACCTATCTACGAGCAGTACTTC	NA	TRBV29-1	TRBD2	TRBJ2-7
CASSARDRGYTF	TGTGCCAGCAGTGCCCGGGACAGGGGCTACACCTTC	NA	TRBV27	TRBD1	TRBJ1-2
CASSFGALREQYF	TGTGCCAGCAGTTTCGGGGCTTTGAGAGAGCAGTACTTC	NA	TRBV27	NA	TRBJ2-4
CASSNLADGLETQFF	TGTGCCAGCAGCAACCTAGCGGATGGCTTAGAGACCCAGTTCTTC	NA	TRBV13	TRBD2	TRBJ2-1
CASSESKQGATDTQYF	TGCGCCAGCAGTGAGTCGAAACAGGGGGCCACAGATACGCAGTATTTT	NA	TRBV10-1	TRBD1	TRBJ2-3
CASSYPGLTKAFF	TGTGCCAGCAGCTACCCAGGGTTAACAAAAGCTTTCTTT	NA	TRBV7-2	NA	TRBJ1-1
CSARDHREGRETQYF	TGCAGTGCTAGAGATCACCGGGAGGGCCGAGAGACCCAGTACTTC	few	TRBV20-1	TRBD2	TRBJ2-5
CASSYDGTNEQFF	TGTGCCAGCAGTTACGACGGCACCAATGAGCAGTTCTTC	few	TRBV6-5	NA	TRBJ2-1
CASSLEASGITDTQYF	TGTGCCAGCAGCTTAGAAGCCAGCGGGATCACAGATACGCAGTATTTT	once	TRBV11-3	TRBD2	TRBJ2-3
CSVEGPGTGKDNEQFF	TGCAGCGTTGAGGGTCCCGGGACAGGAAAGGACAATGAGCAGTTCTTC	NA	TRBV29-1	TRBD1	TRBJ2-1
CASGLVFTDTQYF	TGTGCTAGTGGTTTGGTCTTCACAGATACGCAGTATTTT	few	TRBV12-5	NA	TRBJ2-3
CASSLALGTNTEAFF	TGCGCCAGCAGCTTGGCCTTAGGGACGAACACTGAAGCTTTCTTT	NA	TRBV5-1	NA	TRBJ1-1
CATSREGGQGLDTQYF	TGTGCCACCAGCAGAGAGGGTGGGCAGGGGCTGGACACGCAGTATTTT	once	TRBV15	NA	TRBJ2-3
CASTASPNSYGQYF	TGCGCCAGCACGGCTAGCCCAAACTCCTACGGGCAGTACTTC	NA	TRBV5-1	NA	TRBJ2-7
CSVEDPATDSYEQYF	TGCAGCGTTGAGGACCCCGCGACTGACTCCTACGAGCAGTACTTC	few	TRBV29-1	NA	TRBJ2-7
CSVTGRSYEQYF	TGCAGCGTGACGGGACGCAGCTACGAGCAGTACTTC	NA	TRBV29-1	NA	TRBJ2-7
CASSVSSGARNEQFF	TGTGCCAGCAGCGTAAGTTCAGGGGCGCGTAATGAGCAGTTCTTC	few	TRBV9	NA	TRBJ2-1
CASRILGETEAFF	TGTGCCAGCAGGATCCTTGGGGAGACTGAAGCTTTCTTT	NA	TRBV27	NA	TRBJ1-1
CASSWTVISYEQYF	TGTGCCAGCAGCTGGACAGTGATCTCCTACGAGCAGTACTTC	NA	TRBV7-8	NA	TRBJ2-7
CASSPSGDSYNEQFF	TGCGCCAGCAGCCCTTCAGGGGACTCCTACAATGAGCAGTTCTTC	NA	TRBV5-1	NA	TRBJ2-1
CSASRAVLAKNIQYF	TGCAGTGCTAGCCGGGCAGTGTTAGCCAAAAACATTCAGTACTTC	many	TRBV20-1	NA	TRBJ2-4
CAISEGTPDTQYF	TGTGCCATCAGTGAAGGGACCCCAGATACGCAGTATTTT	NA	TRBV10-3	NA	TRBJ2-3
CASSATGVTGELFF	TGTGCCAGCAGTGCCACAGGGGTCACCGGGGAGCTGTTTTTT	NA	TRBV12-3/TRBV12-4	TRBD1	TRBJ2-2
CASSLEGGSSNEQFF	TGTGCCAGCAGCTTGGAGGGCGGGAGCTCTAATGAGCAGTTCTTC	NA	TRBV5-6	TRBD2	TRBJ2-1
CSATETPKNIQYF	TGCAGTGCTACAGAAACTCCCAAAAACATTCAGTACTTC	NA	TRBV20-1	NA	TRBJ2-4
CASVGLKQYF	TGTGCCAGCGTGGGACTGAAGCAGTACTTC	few	TRBV2	NA	TRBJ2-7
CASSPTQAGHGNRETQYF	TGTGCCAGCAGCCCGACTCAAGCGGGGCATGGGAATCGAGAGACCCAGTACTTC	NA	TRBV3-1	TRBD2	TRBJ2-5
CASSRIVSWGRTMTEKLFF	TGTGCCAGCAGCCGAATAGTCTCCTGGGGACGGACAATGACCGAAAAACTGTTTTTT	NA	TRBV3-1	NA	TRBJ1-4
CASSITGSNEQFF	TGTGCCAGCAGCATAACAGGGTCCAATGAGCAGTTCTTC	NA	TRBV9	NA	TRBJ2-1
CASSAGQGAVYEQYF	TGTGCCAGCTCAGCCGGACAGGGGGCTGTTTACGAGCAGTACTTC	NA	TRBV18	TRBD1	TRBJ2-7
CASSVYRGLGQPQHF	TGTGCCAGCAGTGTCTACAGGGGGTTAGGTCAGCCCCAGCATTTT	NA	TRBV2	TRBD1	TRBJ1-5
CASSLAGTSGRALEQYF	TGTGCCAGCAGCTTGGCCGGGACTAGCGGGAGGGCCCTCGAGCAGTACTTC	NA	TRBV7-2	TRBD2	TRBJ2-7
CASSFREFPQETQYF	TGTGCCAGCAGTTTCCGGGAGTTTCCCCAAGAGACCCAGTACTTC	NA	TRBV5-5	NA	TRBJ2-5
CASSLELAASYEQYF	TGTGCCAGCAGCTTAGAACTAGCAGCCTCCTACGAGCAGTACTTC	NA	TRBV7-6	NA	TRBJ2-7
CASSYHRILAGEGEQFF	TGCGCCAGCAGCTACCACAGAATCCTAGCGGGAGAGGGTGAGCAGTTCTTC	NA	TRBV5-1	TRBD2	TRBJ2-1